These T cell receptor beta chains were read from a single sample in a study of blood T cell repertoires in COVID-19. Produced via immunoSEQ multiplex PCR; TCRdb's table is partial and in-frame only. The table records about 35,000 clones, around 87% of them present only once. The sample taken for sequencing was peripheral blood. The source is a man at least 80 years old with active COVID-19. CDR3s include the opening cysteine and the closing phenylalanine or tryptophan. The D gene is left open where the match is weak. Size is omitted from some rows. Given values are once, few, many or a class for expanded clones.

v_call: TRBV5-1
clone_size: NA
d_call: TRBD2
j_call: TRBJ2-5
cdr3_nt: TGCGCCAGCAGCAGCCCTAGCGGGAGAGTGGAGACCCAGTACTTC
cdr3_aa: CASSSPSGRVETQYF

v_call: TRBV5-1
clone_size: NA
d_call: TRBD1
j_call: TRBJ1-2
cdr3_nt: TGCGCCAGCAGCTCCACGGGACAGGGGAGTTCTAACTATGGCTACACCTTC
cdr3_aa: CASSSTGQGSSNYGYTF

v_call: TRBV7-2
clone_size: NA
d_call: TRBD2
j_call: TRBJ2-3
cdr3_nt: TGTGCCAGCAGTTCTAACGCGGGAGTAGTCACAGATACGCAGTATTTT
cdr3_aa: CASSSNAGVVTDTQYF

v_call: TRBV28
clone_size: NA
d_call: NA
j_call: TRBJ1-3
cdr3_nt: TGTGCCAGCAGCAGGGGCGAGGGAAACACCATATATTTT
cdr3_aa: CASSRGEGNTIYF

v_call: TRBV21-1
clone_size: NA
d_call: NA
j_call: TRBJ1-4
cdr3_nt: TGTGCCACGGATCGAGCCGGGGTATCGGGTGAAAAACTGTTTTTT
cdr3_aa: CATDRAGVSGEKLFF

v_call: TRBV27
clone_size: NA
d_call: NA
j_call: TRBJ2-2
cdr3_nt: TGTGCCAGCAGACTTAAGGGGACCGGGGAGCTGTTTTTT
cdr3_aa: CASRLKGTGELFF

v_call: TRBV3-1/TRBV3-2
clone_size: NA
d_call: TRBD2
j_call: TRBJ2-1
cdr3_nt: TGTGCCAGCAGCGGGACTAGCGGGAGTATTGATGAGCAGTTCTTC
cdr3_aa: CASSGTSGSIDEQFF

v_call: TRBV27
clone_size: few
d_call: NA
j_call: TRBJ1-2
cdr3_nt: TGTGCCAGAATATCGATACAGTCGGGGGTTGGCTATGGCTACACCTTC
cdr3_aa: CARISIQSGVGYGYTF

v_call: TRBV2
clone_size: NA
d_call: TRBD1
j_call: TRBJ2-7
cdr3_nt: TGTGCCAGCAGTCGAAGACAGGGGGGACCGTACGAGCAGTACTTC
cdr3_aa: CASSRRQGGPYEQYF

v_call: TRBV24-1
clone_size: NA
d_call: NA
j_call: TRBJ2-5
cdr3_nt: TGTGCCACCAGTGATTACAGGCAGACCCAGTACTTC
cdr3_aa: CATSDYRQTQYF

v_call: TRBV3-1/TRBV3-2
clone_size: NA
d_call: NA
j_call: TRBJ1-5
cdr3_nt: TGTGCCAGCAGCCAGGGGGCGGGTAATCAGCCCCAGCATTTT
cdr3_aa: CASSQGAGNQPQHF

v_call: TRBV7-2
clone_size: once
d_call: NA
j_call: TRBJ2-4
cdr3_nt: TGTGCCAGCAGCTTAGACAGGGTAAACATTCAGTACTTC
cdr3_aa: CASSLDRVNIQYF

v_call: TRBV5-1
clone_size: NA
d_call: TRBD2
j_call: TRBJ2-7
cdr3_nt: TGCGCCAGCAGCCCCCGGCGGACTAGCGGGAGTACCGATTACGAGCAGTACTTC
cdr3_aa: CASSPRRTSGSTDYEQYF

v_call: TRBV11-2
clone_size: NA
d_call: TRBD2
j_call: TRBJ2-1
cdr3_nt: TGTGCCAGCAGCCCCCAACTAGCGGGGGCTTGGGAGCAGTTCTTC
cdr3_aa: CASSPQLAGAWEQFF

v_call: TRBV12-3/TRBV12-4
clone_size: NA
d_call: NA
j_call: TRBJ2-2
cdr3_nt: TGTGCCAGCTCCCCTCCCCTGTTTTTT
cdr3_aa: CASSPPLFF

v_call: TRBV28
clone_size: NA
d_call: TRBD1
j_call: TRBJ2-7
cdr3_nt: TGTGCCAGCAGTCGCCCCGGGACAGGGGAAGGCGAGCAGTACTTC
cdr3_aa: CASSRPGTGEGEQYF

v_call: TRBV28
clone_size: NA
d_call: NA
j_call: TRBJ2-4
cdr3_nt: TGTGCCACCGTGGACGAGCAGGGCAAAAACATTCAGTACTTC
cdr3_aa: CATVDEQGKNIQYF

v_call: TRBV6-4
clone_size: few
d_call: TRBD2
j_call: TRBJ2-3
cdr3_nt: TGTGCCAGCAGTGGGAGAGCGGGAGCCACAGATACGCAGTATTTT
cdr3_aa: CASSGRAGATDTQYF

v_call: TRBV7-9
clone_size: NA
d_call: TRBD2
j_call: TRBJ2-1
cdr3_nt: TGTGCCAGCAGCGAGCTAGCGGTTATATACAATGAGCAGTTCTTC
cdr3_aa: CASSELAVIYNEQFF

v_call: TRBV30
clone_size: NA
d_call: NA
j_call: TRBJ2-3
cdr3_nt: TGTGCCTGGAGAGGGAGGGACAGGCTGAGCACAGATACGCAGTATTTT
cdr3_aa: CAWRGRDRLSTDTQYF

v_call: TRBV6-5
clone_size: NA
d_call: TRBD1
j_call: TRBJ1-2
cdr3_nt: TGTGCCAGCAGTCCGGGACAGAGCCCCTATGGCTACACCTTC
cdr3_aa: CASSPGQSPYGYTF

v_call: TRBV5-1
clone_size: NA
d_call: TRBD2
j_call: TRBJ2-3
cdr3_nt: TGCGCCAGCAGCTTTGGCGGGAGGGTGGAAGATACGCAGTATTTT
cdr3_aa: CASSFGGRVEDTQYF

v_call: TRBV4-3
clone_size: once
d_call: TRBD1
j_call: TRBJ1-2
cdr3_nt: TGCGCCAGCAGCCTCGGACAGGGGGTCGGCGGCTACACCTTC
cdr3_aa: CASSLGQGVGGYTF

v_call: TRBV3-1/TRBV3-2
clone_size: NA
d_call: NA
j_call: TRBJ1-2
cdr3_nt: TGTGCCAGCAGCTTCCGAACAGGGCTTCCCAACTATGGCTACACCTTC
cdr3_aa: CASSFRTGLPNYGYTF

v_call: TRBV6-6
clone_size: NA
d_call: NA
j_call: TRBJ2-7
cdr3_nt: TGTGCCAGCAGTCCTTACTACGAGCAGTACTTC
cdr3_aa: CASSPYYEQYF

v_call: TRBV25-1
clone_size: NA
d_call: TRBD1
j_call: TRBJ2-7
cdr3_nt: TGTGCCAGCAGACTCACAGGGGCGCGGGACGAGCAGTACTTC
cdr3_aa: CASRLTGARDEQYF

v_call: TRBV18
clone_size: few
d_call: TRBD1
j_call: TRBJ2-5
cdr3_nt: TGTGCCTCCTCAGGGGCCGGGACAGGGAGGCGAGAGACCCAGTACTTC
cdr3_aa: CASSGAGTGRRETQYF

v_call: TRBV6-4
clone_size: medium-sized
d_call: NA
j_call: TRBJ2-2
cdr3_nt: TGTGCCAGCAAACCGGGACAACACACCGGGGAGCTGTTTTTT
cdr3_aa: CASKPGQHTGELFF

v_call: TRBV4-1
clone_size: NA
d_call: TRBD2
j_call: TRBJ2-7
cdr3_nt: TGCGCCAGCAGCCAAGTGGCGCTAGCGGGGTACGAGCAGTACTTC
cdr3_aa: CASSQVALAGYEQYF

v_call: TRBV19
clone_size: NA
d_call: NA
j_call: TRBJ1-4
cdr3_nt: TGTGCCAGTAGTTCCCCTGGGGGGGCTACCACCGGAAAACTGTTTTTT
cdr3_aa: CASSSPGGATTGKLFF

v_call: TRBV6-5
clone_size: NA
d_call: NA
j_call: TRBJ1-1
cdr3_nt: TGTGCCAGCAGTTACCTGGGGAGCATGAACACTGAAGCTTTCTTT
cdr3_aa: CASSYLGSMNTEAFF

v_call: TRBV5-4
clone_size: NA
d_call: TRBD1
j_call: TRBJ2-7
cdr3_nt: TGTGCCAGCAGCCCGACAGGGGGCAGCTCCTACGAGCAGTACTTC
cdr3_aa: CASSPTGGSSYEQYF

v_call: TRBV5-4
clone_size: NA
d_call: TRBD1
j_call: TRBJ1-4
cdr3_nt: TGTGCCAGCAGCTCTAACAGGGGAATAAATGAAAAACTGTTTTTT
cdr3_aa: CASSSNRGINEKLFF

v_call: TRBV7-8
clone_size: NA
d_call: NA
j_call: TRBJ2-7
cdr3_nt: TGTGCCAGCAGCTTAGAGGCTACTAGCTCCGAGCAGTACTTC
cdr3_aa: CASSLEATSSEQYF

v_call: TRBV6-5
clone_size: NA
d_call: TRBD1
j_call: TRBJ1-2
cdr3_nt: TGTGCCAGCAGCCGGGGGACAGCCGCTAACTATGGCTACACCTTC
cdr3_aa: CASSRGTAANYGYTF

v_call: TRBV19
clone_size: NA
d_call: TRBD2
j_call: TRBJ2-1
cdr3_nt: TGTGCCAGCGGACTAGCGGGCCGTAGCTCCTACAATGAGCAGTTCTTC
cdr3_aa: CASGLAGRSSYNEQFF

v_call: TRBV15
clone_size: NA
d_call: TRBD1
j_call: TRBJ1-4
cdr3_nt: TGTGCCACCAGCAGAGGAACACAGGGGGGAAAGGAAAAACTGTTTTTT
cdr3_aa: CATSRGTQGGKEKLFF

v_call: TRBV7-6
clone_size: NA
d_call: TRBD2
j_call: TRBJ2-7
cdr3_nt: TGTGCCAGCAGCTTATACGGGACTAGCGTGGGATACGAGCAGTACTTC
cdr3_aa: CASSLYGTSVGYEQYF

v_call: TRBV28
clone_size: NA
d_call: NA
j_call: TRBJ1-1
cdr3_nt: TGTGCCAGCAGTTTGGGGCAGGGGAACACTGAAGCTTTCTTT
cdr3_aa: CASSLGQGNTEAFF

v_call: TRBV25-1
clone_size: NA
d_call: NA
j_call: TRBJ2-1
cdr3_nt: TGTGCCAGCAGTGAAGGCGCGAGGGAGCAGTTCTTC
cdr3_aa: CASSEGAREQFF

v_call: TRBV7-2
clone_size: NA
d_call: TRBD2
j_call: TRBJ2-7
cdr3_nt: TGTGCCAGCAGCTTAGTTGTCGGGAGCGGGGCTGATTCCGAGCAGTACTTC
cdr3_aa: CASSLVVGSGADSEQYF

v_call: TRBV20-1
clone_size: NA
d_call: TRBD2
j_call: TRBJ2-7
cdr3_nt: TGCAGTGCTAGTCCTAGCGGGAGGGCCTACGAGCAGTACTTC
cdr3_aa: CSASPSGRAYEQYF

v_call: TRBV7-2
clone_size: NA
d_call: TRBD2
j_call: TRBJ2-3
cdr3_nt: TGTGCCAGCAGACTCGGCACTTTTCCTAGCGGCCCACGTAGAAATACGCAGTATTTT
cdr3_aa: CASRLGTFPSGPRRNTQYF

v_call: TRBV19
clone_size: once
d_call: NA
j_call: TRBJ2-7
cdr3_nt: TGTGCCAGTAGTATGCCGACCAGGGTTTACGAGCAGTACTTC
cdr3_aa: CASSMPTRVYEQYF

v_call: TRBV18
clone_size: NA
d_call: NA
j_call: TRBJ1-1
cdr3_nt: TGTGCCAGCTCACCGCGGCGGACGGGGAGGGACACTGAAGCTTTCTTT
cdr3_aa: CASSPRRTGRDTEAFF

v_call: TRBV7-2
clone_size: NA
d_call: TRBD1
j_call: TRBJ2-6
cdr3_nt: TGTGCCAGCAGCGGACCGGACAGGGGGTCCGGGGCCAACGTCCTGACTTTC
cdr3_aa: CASSGPDRGSGANVLTF

v_call: TRBV6-2/TRBV6-3
clone_size: NA
d_call: TRBD2
j_call: TRBJ2-7
cdr3_nt: TGTGCCAGCAGTTTCGCCCGACTAGCGGGAAGGTACGAGCAGTACTTC
cdr3_aa: CASSFARLAGRYEQYF

v_call: TRBV7-2
clone_size: once
d_call: TRBD1
j_call: TRBJ2-1
cdr3_nt: TGTGCCAGCAGGACAGGGTTGTACAATGAGCAGTTCTTC
cdr3_aa: CASRTGLYNEQFF

v_call: TRBV30
clone_size: NA
d_call: TRBD2
j_call: TRBJ2-3
cdr3_nt: TGTGCCTGGAGTGACGGGACTAGCGTCTACACAGATACGCAGTATTTT
cdr3_aa: CAWSDGTSVYTDTQYF

v_call: TRBV9
clone_size: NA
d_call: NA
j_call: TRBJ1-6
cdr3_nt: TGTGCCAGCAACCCTGGGGGGAACTCCTATAATTCACCCCTCCACTTT
cdr3_aa: CASNPGGNSYNSPLHF

v_call: TRBV11-2
clone_size: few
d_call: TRBD1
j_call: TRBJ1-2
cdr3_nt: TGTGCCAGCAGCTTAGGGGGACAGGCCTACTATGGCTACACCTTC
cdr3_aa: CASSLGGQAYYGYTF

v_call: TRBV30
clone_size: NA
d_call: NA
j_call: TRBJ1-1
cdr3_nt: TGTGCCTGGAGCCTGGGCCTTAACACTGAAGCTTTCTTT
cdr3_aa: CAWSLGLNTEAFF

v_call: TRBV5-4
clone_size: NA
d_call: NA
j_call: TRBJ2-3
cdr3_nt: TGTGCCAGCAGCTTGACTTGGGGAGGCACAGATACGCAGTATTTT
cdr3_aa: CASSLTWGGTDTQYF

v_call: TRBV12-3/TRBV12-4
clone_size: NA
d_call: NA
j_call: TRBJ2-5
cdr3_nt: TGTGCCAGCAATTTGGTCGGGGAAGAGACCCAGTACTTC
cdr3_aa: CASNLVGEETQYF